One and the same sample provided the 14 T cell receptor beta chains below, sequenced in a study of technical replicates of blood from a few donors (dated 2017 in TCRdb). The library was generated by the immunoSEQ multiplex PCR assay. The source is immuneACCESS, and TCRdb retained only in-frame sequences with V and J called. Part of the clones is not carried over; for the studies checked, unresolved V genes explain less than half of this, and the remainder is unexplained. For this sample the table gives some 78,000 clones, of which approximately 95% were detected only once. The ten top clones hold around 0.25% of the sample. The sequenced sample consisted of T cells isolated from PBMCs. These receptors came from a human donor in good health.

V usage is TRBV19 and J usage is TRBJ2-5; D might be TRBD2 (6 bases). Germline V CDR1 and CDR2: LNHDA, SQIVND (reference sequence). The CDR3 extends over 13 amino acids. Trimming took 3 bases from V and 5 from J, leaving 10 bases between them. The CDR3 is CASSISGEETQYF. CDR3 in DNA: TGTGCCAGTAGTATCTCGGGGGAGGAGACCCAGTACTTC.

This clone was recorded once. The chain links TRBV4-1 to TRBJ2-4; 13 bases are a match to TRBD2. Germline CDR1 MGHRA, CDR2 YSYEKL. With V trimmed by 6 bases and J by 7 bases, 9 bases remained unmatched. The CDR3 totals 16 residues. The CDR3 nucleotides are TGCGCCAGCAGTTCCGGACTAGCGGGGGTTCGGAACATTCAGTACTTC. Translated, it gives CASSSGLAGVRNIQYF.

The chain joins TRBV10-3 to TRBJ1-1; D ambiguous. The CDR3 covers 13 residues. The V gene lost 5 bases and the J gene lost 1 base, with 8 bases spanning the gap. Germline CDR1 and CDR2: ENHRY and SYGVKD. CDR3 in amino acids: CAISLLGNTEAFF. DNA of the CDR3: TGTGCCATCAGTCTACTCGGGAACACTGAAGCTTTCTTT.

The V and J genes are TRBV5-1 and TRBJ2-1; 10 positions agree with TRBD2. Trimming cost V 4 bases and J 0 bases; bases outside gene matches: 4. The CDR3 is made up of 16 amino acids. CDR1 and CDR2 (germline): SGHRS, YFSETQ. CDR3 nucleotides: TGCGCCAGCAGCCTCGTAGCGGGGGGCTCCTACAATGAGCAGTTCTTC. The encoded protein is CASSLVAGGSYNEQFF.

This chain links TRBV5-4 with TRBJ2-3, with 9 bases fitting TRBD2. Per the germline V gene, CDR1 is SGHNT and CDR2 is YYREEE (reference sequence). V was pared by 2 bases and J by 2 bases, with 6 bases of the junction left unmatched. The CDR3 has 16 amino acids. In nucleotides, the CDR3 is TGTGCCAGCAGCTTCACCGGGACTAGCCACACAGATACGCAGTATTTT. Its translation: CASSFTGTSHTDTQYF.

The DNA of the CDR3 is TGTGCCAGCTCACCGACTGGACAGAAAGAGACCCAGTACTTC. This translates into CASSPTGQKETQYF. The chain employs TRBV18 and TRBJ2-5; possible D gene TRBD1, 6 bases. The germline V gene has CDR1 KGHSH and CDR2 LQKENI. Trimming pared 3 bases from V and 3 bases from J, leaving 11 bases between. The CDR3 sequence is 14 residues long.

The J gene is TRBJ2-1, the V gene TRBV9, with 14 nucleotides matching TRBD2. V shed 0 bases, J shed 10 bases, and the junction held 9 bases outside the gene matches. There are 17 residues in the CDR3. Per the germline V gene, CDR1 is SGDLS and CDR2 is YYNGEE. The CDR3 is CASSVDSGLAGGREQFF. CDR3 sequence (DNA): TGTGCCAGCAGCGTAGACTCAGGACTAGCGGGGGGTAGGGAGCAGTTCTTC.

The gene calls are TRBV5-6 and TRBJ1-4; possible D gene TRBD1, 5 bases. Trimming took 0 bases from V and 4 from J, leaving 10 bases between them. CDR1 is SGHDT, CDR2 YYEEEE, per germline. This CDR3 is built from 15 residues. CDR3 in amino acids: CASSLAAGFNEKLFF. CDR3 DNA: TGTGCCAGCAGCTTGGCAGCAGGGTTTAATGAAAAACTGTTTTTT.

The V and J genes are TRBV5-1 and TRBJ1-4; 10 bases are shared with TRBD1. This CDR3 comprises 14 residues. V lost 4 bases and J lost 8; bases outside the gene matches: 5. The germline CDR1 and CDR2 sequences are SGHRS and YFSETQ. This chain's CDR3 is CASSAGTGEEKLFF. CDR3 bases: TGCGCCAGCAGCGCCGGGACAGGGGAGGAAAAACTGTTTTTT.

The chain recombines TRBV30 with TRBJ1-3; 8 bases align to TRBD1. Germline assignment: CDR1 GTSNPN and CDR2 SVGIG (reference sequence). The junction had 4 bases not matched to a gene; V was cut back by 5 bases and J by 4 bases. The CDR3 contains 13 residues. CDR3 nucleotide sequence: TGTGCCTGGGGGGACAGGCTAGGAAACACCATATATTTT. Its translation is CAWGDRLGNTIYF.

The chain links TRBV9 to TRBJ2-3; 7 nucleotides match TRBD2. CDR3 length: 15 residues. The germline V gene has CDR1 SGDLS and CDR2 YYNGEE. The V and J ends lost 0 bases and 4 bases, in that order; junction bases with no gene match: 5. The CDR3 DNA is TGTGCCAGCAGCGTAGGGGCTGCGGGGGCAGATACGCAGTATTTT. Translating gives CASSVGAAGADTQYF.

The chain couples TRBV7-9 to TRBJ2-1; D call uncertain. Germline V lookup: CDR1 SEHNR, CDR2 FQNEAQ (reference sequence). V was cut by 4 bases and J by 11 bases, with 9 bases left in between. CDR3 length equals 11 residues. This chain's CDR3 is CASSSSPKQFF. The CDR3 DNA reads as TGTGCCAGCAGCTCTTCCCCTAAGCAGTTCTTC.

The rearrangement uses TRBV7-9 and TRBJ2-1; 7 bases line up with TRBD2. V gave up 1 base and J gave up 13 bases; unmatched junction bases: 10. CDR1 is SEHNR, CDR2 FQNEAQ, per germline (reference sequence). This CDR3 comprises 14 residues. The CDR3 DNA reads TGTGCCAGCAGCTTAGAGACCGATGGGACTACCCAGTTCTTC. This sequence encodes CASSLETDGTTQFF.

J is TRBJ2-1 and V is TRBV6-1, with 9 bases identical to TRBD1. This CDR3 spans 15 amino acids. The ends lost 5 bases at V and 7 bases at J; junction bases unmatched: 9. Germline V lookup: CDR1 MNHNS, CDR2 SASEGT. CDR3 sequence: CASSIPGQGRNEQFF. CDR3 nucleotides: TGTGCCAGCAGTATACCGGGACAGGGAAGGAATGAGCAGTTCTTC.